This T cell receptor (beta chain) comes out of a study of T cells in Graves' hyperthyroidism and ophthalmopathy. The wider study: The authors collected peripheral blood at initial diagnosis, before any treatment. Study outcomes and limitations: Using 13 V-J features, a model discriminated ophthalmopathy from stable hyperthyroidism.

The germline CDR1 and CDR2 sequences are DFQATT and SNEGSKA (reference sequence). This CDR3 contains 15 residues. V lost 0 bases and J lost 3, with 14 bases in between. From RNA transcripts, TCR beta CDR3 regions were amplified. The study used the HTBI primer set for a first-round RT-PCR of the TCR CDR3. A single record per CDR3 protein comes from TCRdb applying MiXCR to the multiplex PCR reads. The sample shows under 400,000 distinct CDR3 sequences, around a sixth of them seen only once. This clonotype was counted at least ten times. Antigen specificity is unknown. The V and J genes are TRBV20-1 and TRBJ1-1; perhaps TRBD1 as D (6 bases). Material for sequencing was blood. This receptor was obtained from a woman between 18 and 30 years old with Graves' hyperthyroidism that later progressed to Graves' ophthalmopathy. This chain's CDR3 is CSARDFRGGDTEAFF. The CDR3 region has the DNA TGCAGTGCTAGAGATTTTAGGGGGGGAGACACTGAAGCTTTCTTT.